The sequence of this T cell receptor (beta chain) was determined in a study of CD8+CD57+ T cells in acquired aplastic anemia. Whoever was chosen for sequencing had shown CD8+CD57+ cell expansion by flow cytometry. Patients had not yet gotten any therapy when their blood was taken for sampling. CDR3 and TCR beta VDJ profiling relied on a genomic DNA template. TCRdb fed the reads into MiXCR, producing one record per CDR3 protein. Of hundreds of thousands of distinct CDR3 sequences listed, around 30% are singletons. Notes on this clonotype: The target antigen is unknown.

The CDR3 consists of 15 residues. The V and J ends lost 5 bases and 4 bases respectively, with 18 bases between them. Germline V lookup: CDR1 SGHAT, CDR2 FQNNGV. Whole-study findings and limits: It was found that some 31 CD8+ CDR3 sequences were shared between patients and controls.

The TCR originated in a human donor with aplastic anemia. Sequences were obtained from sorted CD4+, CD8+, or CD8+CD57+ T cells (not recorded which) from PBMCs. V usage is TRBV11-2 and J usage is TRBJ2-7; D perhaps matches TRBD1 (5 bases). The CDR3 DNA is TGTGCCAGCAGCCTGACAAGCCAGGGCGGATACGAGCAGTACTTC. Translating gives CASSLTSQGGYEQYF.